This TCR beta chain appears in the sequencing data of a study of T cells in Graves' hyperthyroidism and ophthalmopathy. The CDR3 is 16 residues long. The germline V gene has CDR1 LNHDA and CDR2 SQIVND (reference sequence). With 9 bases removed from V and 1 base from J, the gap between germline ends came to 19 bases. Hyperthyroidism had been newly diagnosed in patients aged 18 to 65, and its duration was under 2 months. RNA transcripts yielded amplified TCR beta CDR3 regions. HTBI primers were employed in a first-round RT-PCR of the TCR CDR3. TCRdb recomputed calls from the multiplex PCR reads with MiXCR, one row per CDR3 protein. The sample has about 680,000 distinct CDR3 sequences, 35% seen once.

The chain has TRBV19 and TRBJ1-3; D is ambiguous. The clonotype was recovered from a woman in her thirties or forties with Graves' hyperthyroidism. The specimen was blood. This CDR3 is CASSSDLPGSGNTIYF. DNA of the CDR3: TGTGCCAGCTCTTCGGATCTTCCGGGATCTGGAAACACCATATATTTT.